This T cell receptor beta chain was captured in a study of blood T cell repertoires in COVID-19. Study members were between about 18 and 90 years old and lived in some 22 US regions. Measured with immunoSEQ multiplex PCR; TCRdb has only the in-frame clones, and not every one. Of over 300,000 clones listed, roughly 88% are singletons. Germline loops: CDR1 SQVTM, CDR2 ANQGSEA. With V trimmed by 6 bases and J by 7 bases, 17 bases remained unmatched. This CDR3 has 16 residues. This clonotype originated in a woman in her twenties or thirties with acute COVID-19. Sample: PBMCs or T cells enriched from blood (not recorded which). The V and J genes are TRBV29-1 and TRBJ1-1, with 10 nucleotides matching TRBD1. The CDR3 reads CSVAPFPGQGQVEAFF. In DNA form, the CDR3 reads TGCAGCGTCGCCCCGTTCCCGGGACAGGGGCAGGTTGAAGCTTTCTTT. Combining the CDR3 with reference TRBV29-1 and TRBJ1-1 gives the whole variable domain SAVISQKPSRDICQRGTSLTIQCQVDSQVTMMFWYRQQPGQSLTLIATANQGSEATYESGFVIDKFPISRPNLTFSTLTVSNMSPEDSSIYLCSVAPFPGQGQVEAFFGQGTRLTVV.